Below are 28 T cell receptor beta chains sequenced from a single sample in a study of blood T cells in healthy people across ages. The use of a sample-barcoded 5' primer and a J-beta primer mix characterized a second PCR of roughly 6 to 11 cycles. Using its own MiXCR run on the 5' RACE reads, TCRdb lists one record per CDR3 protein. The sample shows almost 1 million distinct CDR3 sequences, around 54% of them seen only once. Sequencing used blood. The receptor source for this set is a woman aged 55-70 years in good health.

The gene calls are TRBV4-2 and TRBJ2-5; 8 bases line up with TRBD1. V shed 4 bases, J shed 2 bases, and the junction held 15 bases outside the gene matches. Germline assignment: CDR1 LGHNA and CDR2 YNFKEQ. The CDR3 runs to 18 residues. CDR3 in amino acids: CASSLDPTGDRFQETQYF. In DNA, the CDR3 is TGTGCCAGCAGCCTTGATCCTACCGGGGACAGGTTTCAAGAGACCCAGTACTTC.

V usage is TRBV5-1 and J usage is TRBJ2-3; 9 nucleotides line up with TRBD2. The junction had 7 bases not matched to a gene; V was cut back by 4 bases and J by 1 base. This CDR3 is built from 16 residues. Per the germline V gene, CDR1 is SGHRS and CDR2 is YFSETQ. The DNA for the CDR3 is TGCGCCAGCAGCCCCACAGTAGCGGGAGGCACAGATACGCAGTATTTT. This translates into CASSPTVAGGTDTQYF.

This chain connects TRBV7-9 to TRBJ2-6; D is undetermined. CDR3 length: 17 residues. The germline V gene has CDR1 SEHNR and CDR2 FQNEAQ (reference sequence). V was cut by 4 bases and J by 0 bases, with 13 bases left in between. CDR3 coding DNA: TGTGCCAGCAGCTCCCCTGAGACCCACTCTGGGGCCAACGTCCTGACTTTC. It codes for CASSSPETHSGANVLTF. The whole variable domain, filled in from reference TRBV7-9 and TRBJ2-6, reads DTGVSQNPRHKITKRGQNVTFRCDPISEHNRLYWYRQTLGQGPEFLTYFQNEAQLEKSRLLSDRFSAERPKGSFSTLEIQRTEQGDSAMYLCASSSPETHSGANVLTFGAGSRLTVL.

A note on this clonotype: At one end the junction does not follow the germline gene, possibly because of a read error. V and J are TRBV5-1 and TRBJ2-7; 8 bases fit TRBD1. Looked up from germline, CDR1 is SGHRS and CDR2 is YFSETQ. The CDR3 loop spans 15 amino acids. The CDR3 DNA reads as TGCGTCAGCAGCAGACCGGGGGACAGGAACTACGAGCAGTACTTC. This sequence encodes CVSSRPGDRNYEQYF.

V gene TRBV5-1 combines with J gene TRBJ2-4; TRBD1 matches 9 bases. With V trimmed by 0 bases and J by 6 bases, 4 bases remained unmatched. The CDR3 totals 15 residues. Germline values: CDR1 SGHRS, CDR2 YFSETQ. The CDR3: CASSLGPDRGNIQYF. The CDR3 region has the DNA TGCGCCAGCAGCTTGGGTCCGGACAGGGGAAACATTCAGTACTTC.

The chain carries TRBV6-1 and TRBJ2-3; perhaps TRBD2 as D (5 bases). The CDR3 consists of 15 residues. V gave up 4 bases and J gave up 1 base, with 12 bases separating them. Germline V gene lookup returns CDR1 MNHNS and CDR2 SASEGT. The CDR3 loop reads CASSVDVGGTDTQYF. In nucleotides, the CDR3 is TGTGCCAGCAGTGTAGACGTCGGGGGCACAGATACGCAGTATTTT.

This chain uses TRBV7-2 with TRBJ2-5, with 8 bases aligning to TRBD1. The end of the DNA fits TRBJ2-7 better, so the J call may be wrong. Germline V gives CDR1 SGHTA, CDR2 FQGNSA. The CDR3 has 15 amino acids. The DNA of the CDR3 is TGTGCCAGCAGCTACGACAGGGGTGGGTCCTACGAGCAGTACTTC. It specifies CASSYDRGGSYEQYF.

This clonotype is a singleton in its sample. The chain couples TRBV6-6 to TRBJ2-3; 9 bases fit TRBD1. The CDR3 covers 16 residues. With V trimmed by 2 bases and J by 4 bases, 7 bases remained unmatched. CDR1 MNHNY and CDR2 SVGAGI come from the germline V gene (reference sequence). The CDR3 region is CASSYTRDRVADTQYF. The CDR3 nucleotides are TGTGCCAGCAGTTACACCCGGGACAGGGTAGCAGATACGCAGTATTTT.

As to this clonotype: One junction end disagrees with the germline gene, perhaps due to a read error. The rearrangement links TRBV3-1 to TRBJ2-5, with 12 positions matching TRBD2. The CDR3 consists of 16 residues. The V gene's germline CDR1 is LGHDT and CDR2 YNNKEL (reference sequence). CDR3 sequence (DNA): TGTGCCGGCAGACTAGCGGGAGAAAGATCGAAAGAGACCCAGTACTTC. Amino acids: CAGRLAGERSKETQYF.

As for this clonotype: Mismatch with germline at one junction end may stem from a read error. The chain combines TRBV12-3 or TRBV12-4 with TRBJ2-1, with D perhaps matching TRBD1 (6 bases). The CDR3 contains 14 residues. The CDR3 region is CAGSRRQARNEQFF. CDR3 DNA sequence: TGTGCCGGCAGCCGCCGACAGGCACGGAATGAGCAGTTCTTC.

Written as DNA, the CDR3 is TGTGCCAGCAGTCCCAACTACGTTACCAGGGCCAAAAACATTCAGTACTTC. Its protein is CASSPNYVTRAKNIQYF. The chain uses TRBV6-2 or TRBV6-3 and TRBJ2-4; D is unresolved. V was pared by 5 bases and J by 1 base, with 18 bases between. The CDR3 is 17 amino acids. In germline, CDR1 is MNHEY, CDR2 SVGEGT.

The sample holds a few counts of this clonotype. V is TRBV29-1 and J is TRBJ2-3; no clear D. From germline, CDR1 is SQVTM and CDR2 ANQGSEA. Trimming took off 5 bases at V and 8 bases at J, with 11 bases between the two ends. The CDR3 extends over 11 amino acids. The chain's CDR3 is CSVIIGSTQYF. CDR3 DNA: TGCAGCGTTATTATCGGTTCTACGCAGTATTTT.

This sequence joins TRBV20-1 and TRBJ2-7; 7 bases line up with TRBD2. Per the germline V gene, CDR1 is DFQATT and CDR2 is SNEGSKA (reference sequence). The V and J ends lost 7 bases and 4 bases, in that order; junction bases with no gene match: 13. The CDR3 has 14 amino acids. The CDR3 sequence: CSVKEREGRYEQYF. CDR3 bases: TGCAGTGTTAAAGAGAGGGAGGGAAGATACGAGCAGTACTTC.

This rearrangement joins TRBV29-1 to TRBJ2-2, with TRBD1 matching 9 bases. J was trimmed by 4 bases and V by 6 bases; bases with no gene match: 6. In germline, CDR1 is SQVTM, CDR2 ANQGSEA. The CDR3 has 14 residues. CDR3 amino acids: CSVQTGGSTGELFF. DNA of the CDR3: TGCAGCGTCCAGACAGGGGGTAGCACCGGGGAGCTGTTTTTT.

V usage is TRBV4-2 and J usage is TRBJ2-4; TRBD1 aligns across 10 bases. The better agreement between TRBJ2-7 and the DNA end casts doubt on the J call. Germline V gene lookup returns CDR1 LGHNA and CDR2 YNFKEQ. CDR3 length: 16 amino acids. This chain's CDR3 is CASSQGPGQGQSEQYF. DNA of the CDR3: TGTGCCAGCAGCCAAGGCCCGGGACAGGGGCAGAGCGAGCAGTACTTC.

This sequence joins TRBV6-5 and TRBJ2-1, with 11 positions matching TRBD2. The trim removed 2 bases at V and 9 bases at J, leaving 6 bases unmatched. The CDR3 extends over 15 amino acids. Germline CDR1 reads MNHEY; CDR2 reads SVGAGI. CDR3 in amino acids: CASSYGLAGGAEQFF. The CDR3 bases are TGTGCCAGCAGTTACGGTCTAGCGGGAGGTGCTGAGCAGTTCTTC.

The CDR3 coding sequence is TGTGCCACCAGCAGGGAGACAGATACGCAGTATTTT. Protein sequence: CATSRETDTQYF. The chain joins TRBV24-1 to TRBJ2-3; D is tentatively TRBD1 or TRBD2 (5 bases each). V lost 7 bases to trimming and J lost 3 bases, with 7 bases between them. The CDR3 is made up of 12 amino acids. Germline V gene lookup returns CDR1 KGHDR and CDR2 SFDVKD.

In DNA, the CDR3 is TGTGCCACCAGGACAGGGACCTACGAGCAGTACTTC. This encodes CATRTGTYEQYF. The genes are TRBV6-5 and TRBJ2-7, with TRBD1 identical over 8 bases. The J segment lost 2 bases and the V segment lost 10 bases, leaving 4 bases of the junction unmatched. CDR1 is MNHEY, CDR2 SVGAGI, per germline. The CDR3 consists of 12 residues.

Regarding this clonotype: The junction shows a germline mismatch at one end, possibly a read error. The genes are TRBV4-2 and TRBJ2-2; D is possibly TRBD2 (5 bases). The CDR3 has 15 residues. Germline V CDR1 and CDR2: LGHNA, YNFKEQ. In DNA form, the CDR3 reads TGTGCCAGCAGCCAAGTATTCGCAGTAGCCGGGGAGCAGTTTTTT. Translating it yields CASSQVFAVAGEQFF.

The V and J genes are TRBV7-9 and TRBJ2-5, with unresolved D. The CDR3 consists of 14 residues. Germline assignment: CDR1 SEHNR and CDR2 FQNEAQ (reference sequence). Trimming removed 1 base from V and 2 bases from J, with 8 bases in between. The CDR3 region has the DNA TGTGCCAGCAGCTTAGGTAATTCACAAGAGACCCAGTACTTC. Its translation: CASSLGNSQETQYF.

This rearrangement joins TRBV12-3 or TRBV12-4 to TRBJ1-4; D is ambiguous. This CDR3 comprises 14 residues. V was clipped by 5 bases and J by 3 bases, with 10 bases between them. CDR3 protein: CASSPQPANEKLFF. The CDR3 nucleotides are TGTGCCAGCAGTCCACAACCCGCTAATGAAAAACTGTTTTTT.

V usage is TRBV20-1 and J usage is TRBJ2-1; D might be TRBD2 (6 bases). The length of the CDR3 is 12 residues. CDR1 and CDR2 (germline): DFQATT, SNEGSKA (reference sequence). V lost 3 bases to trimming and J lost 10 bases, with 13 bases between them. CDR3 residues: CSASRDSREQFF. In DNA, the CDR3 is TGCAGTGCTAGTCGGGACTCCCGAGAGCAGTTCTTC.

This clonotype occurred a few times. The chain combines TRBV20-1 with TRBJ2-1; possibly TRBD2 for D (5 bases). CDR1 and CDR2 (germline): DFQATT, SNEGSKA (reference sequence). The length of the CDR3 is 14 residues. Trimming removed 4 bases from V and 7 bases from J, with 17 bases in between. The CDR3 region has the DNA TGCAGTGCTAAGCTAGCAGCAAAGGTTAATGAGCAGTTCTTC. Its translation is CSAKLAAKVNEQFF.

This clonotype was counted only a few times. The gene calls are TRBV12-3 or TRBV12-4 and TRBJ1-6; 9 bases match TRBD1. The CDR3 has 14 amino acids. V dropped 8 bases and J dropped 6; count of bases not matched to a gene: 5. The CDR3, as DNA: TGTGCCAGCGGCCGGGACAGGGTTAATTCACCCCTCCACTTT. This codes for CASGRDRVNSPLHF.

This clonotype was seen a handful of times. Here the CDR3 reads CSASQVWSTEAFF. DNA for the CDR3: TGCAGTGCTTCCCAGGTGTGGAGCACTGAAGCTTTCTTT. The chain is built from TRBV20-1 and TRBJ1-1; D gene ambiguous. The germline gives CDR1 DFQATT, CDR2 SNEGSKA (reference sequence). V was pared by 5 bases and J by 4 bases, with 14 bases between. This CDR3 has 13 amino acids.

The chain uses TRBV29-1 and TRBJ2-6; no clear D. V was cut by 5 bases and J by 6 bases, with 17 bases left in between. This CDR3 has 15 amino acids. Per germline, CDR1 SQVTM and CDR2 ANQGSEA. The chain's CDR3 is CSVWVTLVAANVLTF. For the CDR3, the DNA is TGCAGCGTTTGGGTCACGCTTGTTGCGGCCAACGTCCTGACTTTC.

The chain couples TRBV20-1 to TRBJ2-5; 8 nucleotides line up with TRBD2. Germline CDR1 DFQATT, CDR2 SNEGSKA (reference sequence). J was trimmed by 11 bases and V by 6 bases; bases with no gene match: 17. This CDR3 spans 14 amino acids. DNA for the CDR3: TGCAGTGCAGACCCAGCGGGAGTCTACAATGAGCAGTACTTC. This encodes CSADPAGVYNEQYF.

The chain couples TRBV27 to TRBJ2-7; D is undetermined. The length of the CDR3 is 17 residues. V dropped 5 bases and J dropped 6 bases, with 26 bases sitting between them. The germline CDR1 and CDR2 sequences are MNHEY and SMNVEV (reference sequence). This CDR3 is CASSVPPGLLLVREQYF. CDR3 DNA: TGTGCCAGCAGTGTACCTCCGGGCCTCCTATTAGTCCGCGAGCAGTACTTC.